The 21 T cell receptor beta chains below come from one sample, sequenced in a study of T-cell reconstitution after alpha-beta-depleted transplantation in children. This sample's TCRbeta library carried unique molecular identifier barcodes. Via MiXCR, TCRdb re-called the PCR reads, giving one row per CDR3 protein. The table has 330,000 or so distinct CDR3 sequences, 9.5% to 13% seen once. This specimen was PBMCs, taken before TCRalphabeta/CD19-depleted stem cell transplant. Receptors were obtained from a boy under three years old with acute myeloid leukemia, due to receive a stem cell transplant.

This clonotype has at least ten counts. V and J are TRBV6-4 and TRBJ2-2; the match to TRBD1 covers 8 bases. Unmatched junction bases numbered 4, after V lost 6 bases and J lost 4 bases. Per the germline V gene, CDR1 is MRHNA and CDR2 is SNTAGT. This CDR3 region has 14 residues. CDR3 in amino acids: CASRDTGGTGELFF. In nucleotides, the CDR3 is TGTGCCAGCAGGGACACAGGGGGCACCGGGGAGCTGTTTTTT.

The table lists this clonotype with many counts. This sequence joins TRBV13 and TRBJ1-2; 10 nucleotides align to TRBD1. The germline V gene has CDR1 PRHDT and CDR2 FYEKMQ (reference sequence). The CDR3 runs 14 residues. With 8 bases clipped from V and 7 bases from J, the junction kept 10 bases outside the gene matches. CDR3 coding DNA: TGTGCCAGCGGGATGACAGGGGGCGCCTCTGGCTACACCTTC. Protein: CASGMTGGASGYTF.

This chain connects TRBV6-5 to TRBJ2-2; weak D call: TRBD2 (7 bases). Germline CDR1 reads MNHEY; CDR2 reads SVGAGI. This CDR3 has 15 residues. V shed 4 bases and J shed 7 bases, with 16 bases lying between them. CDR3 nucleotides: TGTGCCAGCAGTTCCAGGGGCGGGGGAGGCGGGGAGCTGTTTTTT. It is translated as CASSSRGGGGGELFF.

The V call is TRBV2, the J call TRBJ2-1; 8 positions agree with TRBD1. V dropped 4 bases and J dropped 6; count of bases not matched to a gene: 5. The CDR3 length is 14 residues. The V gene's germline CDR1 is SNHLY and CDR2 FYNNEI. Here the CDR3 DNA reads TGTGCCAGCAGTGGACAGGGGCTGGGCAATGAGCAGTTCTTC. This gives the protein CASSGQGLGNEQFF.

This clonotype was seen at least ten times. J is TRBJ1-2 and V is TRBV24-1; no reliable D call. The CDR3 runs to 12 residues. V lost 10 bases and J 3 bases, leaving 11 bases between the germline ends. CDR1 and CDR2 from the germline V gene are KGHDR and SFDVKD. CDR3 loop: CATHLEDYGYTF. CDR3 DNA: TGTGCCACGCACTTGGAGGACTATGGCTACACCTTC.

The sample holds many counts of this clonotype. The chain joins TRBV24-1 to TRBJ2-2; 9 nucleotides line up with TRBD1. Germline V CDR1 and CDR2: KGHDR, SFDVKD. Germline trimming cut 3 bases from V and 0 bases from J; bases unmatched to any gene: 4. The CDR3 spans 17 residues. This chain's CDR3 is CATSDPQGAPNTGELFF. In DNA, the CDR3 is TGTGCCACCAGTGATCCACAGGGGGCCCCGAACACCGGGGAGCTGTTTTTT.

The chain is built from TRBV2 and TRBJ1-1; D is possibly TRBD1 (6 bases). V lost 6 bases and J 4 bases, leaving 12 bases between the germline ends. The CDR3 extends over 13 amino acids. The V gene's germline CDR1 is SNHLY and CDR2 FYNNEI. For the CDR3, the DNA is TGTGCCAGCAGCCAGGGGAGGGGCACTGAAGCTTTCTTT. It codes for CASSQGRGTEAFF.

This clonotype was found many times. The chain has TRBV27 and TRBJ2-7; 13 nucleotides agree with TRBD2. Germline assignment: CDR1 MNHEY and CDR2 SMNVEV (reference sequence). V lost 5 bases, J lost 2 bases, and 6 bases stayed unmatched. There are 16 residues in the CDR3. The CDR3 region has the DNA TGTGCCAGCAGTACGAGACTAGCGGGAGGCACCTACGAGCAGTACTTC. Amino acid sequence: CASSTRLAGGTYEQYF.

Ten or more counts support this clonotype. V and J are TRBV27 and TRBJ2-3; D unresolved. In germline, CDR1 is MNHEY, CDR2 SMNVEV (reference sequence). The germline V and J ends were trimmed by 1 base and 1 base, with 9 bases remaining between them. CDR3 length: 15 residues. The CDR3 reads CASSLFPSGTDTQYF. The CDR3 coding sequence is TGTGCCAGCAGTTTATTTCCATCGGGCACAGATACGCAGTATTTT.

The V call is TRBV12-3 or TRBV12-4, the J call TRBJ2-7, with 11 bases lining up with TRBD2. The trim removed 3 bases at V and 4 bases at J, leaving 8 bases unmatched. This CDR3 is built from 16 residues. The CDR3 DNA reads TGTGCCAGCAGTTTCAGGAGACTAGCGGGACTTTACGAGCAGTACTTC. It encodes CASSFRRLAGLYEQYF.

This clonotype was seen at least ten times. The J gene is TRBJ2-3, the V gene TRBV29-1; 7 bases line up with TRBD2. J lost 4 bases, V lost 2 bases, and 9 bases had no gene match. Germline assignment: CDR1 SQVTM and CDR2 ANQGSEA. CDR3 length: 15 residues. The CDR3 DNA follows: TGCAGCGTTGAAACCCCACGGGAGGAATCAGATACGCAGTATTTT. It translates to CSVETPREESDTQYF.

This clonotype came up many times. The CDR3 DNA is TGCGCCAGCAGCTTGGAACCTACAGGGGACGGAAACACCATATATTTT. Protein product: CASSLEPTGDGNTIYF. The chain couples TRBV5-1 to TRBJ1-3; TRBD1 agrees at 7 bases. V lost 0 bases, J lost 4 bases, and 7 bases stayed unmatched. The CDR3 has 16 residues. The germline V gene has CDR1 SGHRS and CDR2 YFSETQ.

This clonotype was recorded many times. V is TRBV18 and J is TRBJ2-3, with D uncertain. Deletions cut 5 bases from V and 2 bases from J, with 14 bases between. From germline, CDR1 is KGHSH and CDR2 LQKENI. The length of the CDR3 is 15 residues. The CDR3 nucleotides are TGTGCCAGCTCATTTGTGGGTCCCTACACAGATACGCAGTATTTT. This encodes CASSFVGPYTDTQYF.

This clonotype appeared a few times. The DNA for the CDR3 is TGTGCCAGCAGCTCTCCAGGGGGCTGGGGCACTGAAGCTTTCTTT. It translates to CASSSPGGWGTEAFF. The chain couples TRBV7-2 to TRBJ1-1; 8 positions match TRBD1. The V gene end was trimmed by 4 bases and the J gene end by 4 bases; junction bases not matched to a gene: 8. CDR3 length: 15 residues. Germline CDR1 is SGHTA and CDR2 is FQGNSA.

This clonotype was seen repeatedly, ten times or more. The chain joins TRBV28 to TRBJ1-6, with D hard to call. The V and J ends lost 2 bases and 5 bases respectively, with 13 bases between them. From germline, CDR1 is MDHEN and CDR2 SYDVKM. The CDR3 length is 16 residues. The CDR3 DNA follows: TGTGCCAGCAGTTTAGTTTTTCCCCGGAATAATTCACCCCTCCACTTT. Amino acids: CASSLVFPRNNSPLHF.

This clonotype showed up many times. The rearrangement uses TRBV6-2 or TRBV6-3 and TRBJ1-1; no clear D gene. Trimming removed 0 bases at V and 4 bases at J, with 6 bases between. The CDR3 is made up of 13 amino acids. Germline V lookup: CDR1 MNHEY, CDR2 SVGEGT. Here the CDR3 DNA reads TGTGCCAGCAGTTACTCAGGATTCACTGAAGCTTTCTTT. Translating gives CASSYSGFTEAFF.

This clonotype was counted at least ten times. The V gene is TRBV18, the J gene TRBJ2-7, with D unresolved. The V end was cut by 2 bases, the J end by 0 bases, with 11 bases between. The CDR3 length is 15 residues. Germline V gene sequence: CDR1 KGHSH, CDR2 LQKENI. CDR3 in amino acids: CASSPETVSSYEQYF. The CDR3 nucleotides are TGTGCCAGCTCACCAGAAACAGTCTCCTCCTACGAGCAGTACTTC.

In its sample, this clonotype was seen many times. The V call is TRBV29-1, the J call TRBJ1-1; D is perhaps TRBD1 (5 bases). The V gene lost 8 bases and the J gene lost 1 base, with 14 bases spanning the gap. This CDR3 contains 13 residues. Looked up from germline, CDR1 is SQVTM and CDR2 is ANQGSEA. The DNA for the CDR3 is TGCAGCCCAATGGGGGGGAGGAACACTGAAGCTTTCTTT. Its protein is CSPMGGRNTEAFF.

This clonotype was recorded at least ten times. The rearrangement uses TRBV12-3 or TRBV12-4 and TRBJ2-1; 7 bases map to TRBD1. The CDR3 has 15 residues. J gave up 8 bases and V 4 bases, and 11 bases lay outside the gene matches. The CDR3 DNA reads TGTGCCAGCAGTTATGGGACAGTGGATCTGGATGAGCAGTTCTTC. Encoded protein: CASSYGTVDLDEQFF.

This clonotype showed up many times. CDR3 sequence (DNA): TGCGCCAGCAGCCCTTCAGGCTCGACGGGGCAGCCCCAGCATTTT. It translates to CASSPSGSTGQPQHF. The chain is built from TRBV5-1 and TRBJ1-5; D ambiguous. CDR3 length equals 15 residues. V lost 4 bases to trimming and J lost 7 bases, with 18 bases between them. Germline V lookup: CDR1 SGHRS, CDR2 YFSETQ.

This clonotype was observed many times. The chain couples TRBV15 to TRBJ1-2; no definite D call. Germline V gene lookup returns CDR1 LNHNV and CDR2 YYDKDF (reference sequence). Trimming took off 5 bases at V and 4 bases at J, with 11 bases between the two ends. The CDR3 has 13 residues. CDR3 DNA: TGTGCCACCAGCCAAATCAGGTTCTATGGCTACACCTTC. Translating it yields CATSQIRFYGYTF.